Here is one T cell receptor beta chain with its context. It lacks a known antigen. Base qualities were left out, and no much larger clone turns up one base away. The instrument was an Illumina NovaSeq 6000. cDNA libraries for TCRalpha and TCRbeta were prepared by 5'RACE using constant-segment primers, with sample barcodes and unique molecular identifiers added. RNA was extracted from every sample with Trizol reagent. Amplification of the libraries took two PCR steps, and the second step added a second sample barcode plus Illumina TruSeq adapters. Sequencing of the libraries was done on an Illumina NovaSeq, producing 2 x 150 bp paired-end reads. The authors' pipeline ran thus. With migec v1.2.7, reads were demultiplexed and then collapsed into UMI-guided consensus sequences. Using mixcr v2.1.11, the UMI consensuses were aligned to TRA and TRB V and J templates and assembled into clonotypes. Expanded or contracted clonotypes were those called significant by both edgeR and NoisET, with noise models trained on biological replicates. edgeR calls used a false discovery rate-adjusted p below 0.01 and a log2 fold-change threshold of 1. As an exploratory analysis of dynamics, PCA with hierarchical clustering was applied to max-normalized trajectories of the 1000 most abundant clonotypes. Separately sequenced CD4+ and CD8+ repertoires were used to assign a CD4 or CD8 phenotype to each responding clone. TCRdb ran its own pipeline on the public reads, namely fastp trimming at Q25 and MiXCR clone calling, and kept in-frame beta chains. Rows merge per CDR3 protein into single entries with the most common DNA and genes. TCRdb, rather than the study authors, made the V and J calls. The sample table records 110,000 or so distinct CDR3 sequences; over 20% of these occur just once. About 38% of the sample belongs to the ten largest clones.

The data stem from a study of T-cell memory formation after mild COVID-19 (dated by TCRdb to about 2021). A note on the overall study: Most TCR sequence clusters were specific to one of the two donors. Longitudinal TCRalpha and TCRbeta repertoire sequencing tracked T-cell clones expanding and contracting after mild COVID-19 in two donors. The cohort comprised two young, previously healthy adult volunteers, one female and one male. Results the study describes overall, beyond this receptor: Balanced CD4/CD8 phenotypes were observed for clones contracting from day 15 to 85, whereas a bias towards CD4+ was observed for a second wave of clones expanding from day 15 to 37. Only a couple of mild cases were covered in the study, and larger cohorts including severe cases with pre-infection samples were considered necessary. SARS-CoV-2 specificity of the second-wave clones peaking on day 37 was not confirmed. Contracting CD4+ clones turned up mainly in the CM and EM memory subsets, whereas EMRA was where CD8+ clones were enriched. Some responding clones were detected in pre-infection memory, which suggested that pre-existing cross-reactive memory T cells had joined the SARS-CoV-2 response.

PBMCs were isolated by Ficoll-Paque density gradient centrifugation. There are 13 amino acids in the CDR3, from cysteine to phenylalanine inclusive. Here the CDR3 DNA is all that survives: 39 bases in frame from base 1. The germline V gene (reference sequence) sets CDR1 to SEHNR and CDR2 to FQNEAQ. Trimming costs V 3 bases and J 4 bases, and their ends lie 6 bases apart. Recombination connected TRBV7-9 to TRBJ2-2; no D segment can be confidently identified. The receptor was isolated from a man between 18 and 29 years old who had mild COVID-19 (a few samples of this study predate the infection). The sample titles of this study are shuffled in the database, so cell type and time point are left out; the donor was told from shared clones. The source material was PBMCs or a T cell subset sorted from them (not recorded which). The CDR3 is CASSFDTTGELFF. The DNA sequence is TGTGCCAGCAGCTTCGACACCACCGGGGAGCTGTTTTTT.